The rows below give T cell receptor beta chains drawn from one sample of a study of blood T cell repertoires in COVID-19. Using immunoSEQ multiplex PCR, the repertoire was profiled, and TCRdb retains in-frame clones only, with some absent. The sample includes hundreds of thousands of clones, 75% to 85% of them seen just once. Sequencing was carried out using peripheral blood. Receptor source: a man over 45 with active or convalescent COVID-19. Both conserved end residues are trimmed from each CDR3. Size values are once, few and many counts, or a class for expanded clones, and some rows have none.

V	size	J	CDR3
TRBV5-8	-	TRBJ2-1	ASRERNYNEQF
TRBV11-2	-	TRBJ2-5	ASSSYYIKEGRETQY
TRBV12-5	-	TRBJ1-5	ASGLVSGVFRPQH
TRBV5-1	-	TRBJ1-3	ASSPKPSGNTIY
TRBV7-9	-	TRBJ1-2	ASSSMGGLWHYGYT
TRBV3-1/TRBV3-2	-	TRBJ1-2	ASSQASSWDRGLVSYT
TRBV19	-	TRBJ2-7	ASSMVGITLEQY
TRBV18	once	TRBJ2-5	ASSDQETQY
TRBV9	-	TRBJ1-1	ASSESQRSTAF
TRBV6-5	-	TRBJ2-7	ASSPSGDSYEQY
TRBV10-3	-	TRBJ1-1	ATRVGQGGHTEAF
TRBV29-1	-	TRBJ2-7	SVVTTYEQY
TRBV9	once	TRBJ2-3	ASSPGTSGHTDTQY
TRBV5-4	-	TRBJ1-2	ASSLAPGDGYT
TRBV5-6	-	TRBJ2-3	ASSRDGPSGTDTQY
TRBV11-1	-	TRBJ2-7	ASSPIRGGYEQY
TRBV12-3/TRBV12-4	-	TRBJ1-1	ASIWQGASEAF
TRBV3-1/TRBV3-2	-	TRBJ1-2	ASSERGRNYGYT
TRBV30	-	TRBJ2-5	AWSPGLAGVEETQY
TRBV13	-	TRBJ1-1	ASSPGGGAYTEAF
TRBV3-1/TRBV3-2	-	TRBJ2-5	ASSPGVAGRQETQY
TRBV4-2	-	TRBJ2-2	ASSQKTGDTGELF
TRBV27	few	TRBJ2-3	ASSLETGTSVVTQY
TRBV2	-	TRBJ1-2	ASSLQNYGYT
TRBV9	-	TRBJ1-2	ASSSGTGNFGYT
TRBV5-4	once	TRBJ2-7	ASSWGTGAYEQY
TRBV9	-	TRBJ2-7	ASSAIGWGEDEQY
TRBV5-4	-	TRBJ2-1	ASSRGGEQF
TRBV18	-	TRBJ1-3	ASSPSGGNTIY
TRBV6-5	-	TRBJ1-1	ASSRDSPNTEAF
TRBV19	-	TRBJ1-2	ASSPSGEPGYGYT
TRBV5-5	-	TRBJ2-3	ASSGGQRLLPY
TRBV11-2	-	TRBJ2-1	ASSPRLAPRNLNEQF
TRBV15	-	TRBJ2-2	ATSLPGLAGELF
TRBV3-1/TRBV3-2	-	TRBJ2-1	ASSQAGVYNEQF
TRBV7-9	-	TRBJ2-3	ARAETSTDTQY
TRBV5-4	few	TRBJ1-2	ASSSTGNYGYT
TRBV18	-	TRBJ1-6	ASSPPNYGTHRIPLH
TRBV4-1	-	TRBJ2-1	ASSPGLAPSSYNEQF
TRBV7-3	once	TRBJ2-6	ASSLRGGTGANVLT
TRBV5-5	-	TRBJ1-2	ASSLETTNGYT
TRBV7-2	-	TRBJ2-5	ASSPSHSKETQY
TRBV30	-	TRBJ2-7	AWSRDFSSYEQY
TRBV5-5	-	TRBJ1-4	ASSLRGQGDEKLF
TRBV18	-	TRBJ2-7	ASSTGQGYYEQY
TRBV4-1	-	TRBJ2-5	ASSQETGRETQY
TRBV6-2/TRBV6-3	-	TRBJ2-2	ASSTTGLGTGELF
TRBV18	-	TRBJ1-2	ASYLPGANGYT
TRBV30	-	TRBJ2-2	ASEDRGDGELF
TRBV7-8	-	TRBJ1-2	ASSLYGWGPQLTPNYGYT
TRBV27	-	TRBJ2-3	ASSFGGLAGADTQY
TRBV30	-	TRBJ1-1	AWTDRADTEAF
TRBV5-1	-	TRBJ1-2	ASRNEPPNYGYT
TRBV28	-	TRBJ2-3	ASKISGTYTDTQY
TRBV27	once	TRBJ2-3	ASSLARGTDTQY
TRBV4-2	-	TRBJ2-1	ASSQDRGGRSNEQF
TRBV6-5	-	TRBJ2-1	ASSHSGKRNEQF
TRBV19	once	TRBJ1-2	ASSMLPAGPELNYGYT
TRBV29-1	-	TRBJ2-3	SVGGSGTTDTQY